The clone carrying this T cell receptor (beta chain) was seen a few times. Its antigen is unknown. The entry originates in a study of T-cell memory formation after mild COVID-19. Background on the study: TCR clustering was largely donor specific.

TCRalpha and TCRbeta libraries used 5'RACE with constant-segment primers and UMIs. TCRdb redid the calling of the 5' RACE reads with MiXCR, one entry per CDR3 protein. Among fewer than 140,000 distinct CDR3 sequences listed, around 12% were seen once. Points from the study as a whole: Pre-infection memory contained some responding clones, which suggested that cross-reactive memory had joined. The CD4+ clones that contracted clustered mainly within CM and EM, and the CD8+ clones concentrated in EMRA.

V dropped 0 bases and J dropped 3 bases, with 12 bases sitting between them. The CDR3 sequence is 15 residues long. CDR1 SEHNR and CDR2 FQNEAQ come from the germline V gene (reference sequence). This sequence joins TRBV7-9 and TRBJ2-7, with D possibly matching TRBD2 (6 bases). The clonotype was recovered from an adult woman who had mild COVID-19 (a few samples of this study predate the infection). Cell type and time point are not known. Sequencing used PBMCs or a T cell subset sorted from them (not recorded which). The CDR3 coding sequence is TGTGCCAGCAGCTTAGCTGCGGGACTCCTCTACGAGCAGTACTTC. It codes for CASSLAAGLLYEQYF.